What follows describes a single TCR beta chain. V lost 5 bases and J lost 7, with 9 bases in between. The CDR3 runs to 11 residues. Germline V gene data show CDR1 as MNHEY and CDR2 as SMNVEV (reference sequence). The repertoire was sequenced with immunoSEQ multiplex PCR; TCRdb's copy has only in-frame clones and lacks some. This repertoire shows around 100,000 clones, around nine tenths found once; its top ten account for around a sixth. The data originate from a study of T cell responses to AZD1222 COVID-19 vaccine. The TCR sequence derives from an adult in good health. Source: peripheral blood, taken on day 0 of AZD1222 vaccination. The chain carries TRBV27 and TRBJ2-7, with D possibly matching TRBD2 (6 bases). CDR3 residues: CASSLRGEQYF. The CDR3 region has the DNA TGTGCCAGCAGTCTCCGGGGGGAGCAGTACTTC.